The 15 T cell receptor beta chains below all came from one sample that was sequenced in a study of blood T cell repertoires in COVID-19. Generated by immunoSEQ multiplex PCR, the TCRdb table keeps only in-frame clones and is missing some. The sample holds about 230,000 clones, roughly 88% seen once. The sequencing input was peripheral blood. The source is a man in his forties with acute or convalescent COVID-19.

The V call is TRBV29-1, the J call TRBJ1-2, with TRBD1 matching 8 bases. V gave up 6 bases and J gave up 5 bases; unmatched junction bases: 14. Per germline, CDR1 SQVTM and CDR2 ANQGSEA. This CDR3 spans 15 amino acids. As DNA, the CDR3 is TGCAGCGTCGTCTCTCTACAGGGGGAAGGGTATGGCTACACCTTC. This translates into CSVVSLQGEGYGYTF.

This clone has just one count. The chain employs TRBV3-1 (or the pseudogene TRBV3-2) and TRBJ1-5; no reliable D call. CDR1 LGHDT and CDR2 YNNKEL come from the germline V gene (reference sequence). Trimming stripped 2 bases from V and 4 bases from J, with 3 bases between. The CDR3 runs to 12 residues. In DNA form, the CDR3 reads TGTGCCAGCAGCCAACTAAATCAGCCCCAGCATTTT. The encoded protein is CASSQLNQPQHF.

This chain links TRBV3-1 (or the pseudogene TRBV3-2) with TRBJ1-1; D might be TRBD1 (5 bases). The CDR3 extends over 14 amino acids. CDR1 and CDR2 (germline): LGHDT, YNNKEL (reference sequence). V lost 1 base, J lost 4 bases, and 10 bases lay in between. The CDR3, as DNA: TGTGCCAGCAGCCAAGCAGGGTTGGGCACTGAAGCTTTCTTT. It yields the protein CASSQAGLGTEAFF.

The V and J genes are TRBV6-5 and TRBJ1-2; no firm D call. CDR1 and CDR2 from the germline V gene are MNHEY and SVGAGI. The CDR3 is 12 amino acids. V dropped 6 bases and J dropped 6 bases, with 11 bases sitting between them. Here the CDR3 DNA reads TGTGCCAGCAGGCGGCAGATGGATGGCTACACCTTC. Protein sequence: CASRRQMDGYTF.

The V gene is TRBV11-1, the J gene TRBJ2-7, with TRBD1 identical over 9 bases. The CDR3 is 15 amino acids. The ends lost 5 bases at V and 5 bases at J; junction bases unmatched: 10. CDR1 is SGHAT, CDR2 FQDESV, per germline (reference sequence). As DNA, the CDR3 is TGTGCCAGCAGCACCTCGGGGACAGGGAGCCACGAGCAGTACTTC. This sequence encodes CASSTSGTGSHEQYF.

V is TRBV11-2 and J is TRBJ1-2; D remains unclear. This CDR3 has 15 amino acids. In germline, CDR1 is SGHAT, CDR2 FQNNGV. V shed 0 bases and J shed 4 bases, with 12 bases lying between them. This CDR3 is CASSLDPVSIYGYTF. In DNA, the CDR3 is TGTGCCAGCAGCTTAGATCCGGTTTCGATCTATGGCTACACCTTC. Combining the CDR3 with reference TRBV11-2 and TRBJ1-2 gives the whole variable domain EAGVAQSPRYKIIEKRQSVAFWCNPISGHATLYWYQQILGQGPKLLIQFQNNGVVDDSQLPKDRFSAERLKGVDSTLKIQPAKLEDSAVYLCASSLDPVSIYGYTFGSGTRLTVV.

The chain uses TRBV28 and TRBJ2-3; possibly TRBD1 for D (5 bases). Germline V CDR1 and CDR2: MDHEN, SYDVKM. The V end was cut by 5 bases, the J end by 4 bases, with 16 bases between. The CDR3 runs 15 residues. CDR3 amino acids: CASSRQSELADTQYF. CDR3 bases: TGTGCCAGCAGTCGACAGTCTGAGTTGGCAGATACGCAGTATTTT.

The sample holds a few counts of this clone. The chain joins TRBV25-1 to TRBJ1-3; a weak D match, TRBD1 (6 bases). This CDR3 region has 18 residues. V shed 3 bases and J shed 0 bases, with 18 bases lying between them. From germline, CDR1 is MGHDK and CDR2 SYGVNS. The CDR3 loop reads CASSDFVDRSGSGNTIYF. CDR3 coding DNA: TGTGCCAGCAGTGATTTTGTGGACAGATCCGGCTCTGGAAACACCATATATTTT.

This chain uses TRBV5-1 with TRBJ2-5; 7 bases are shared with TRBD1. The CDR3 is 13 amino acids. Germline V gene data show CDR1 as SGHRS and CDR2 as YFSETQ. After removal of 8 bases from V and 0 bases from J, the junction contained 4 bases not matched to a gene. The CDR3 nucleotides are TGCGCCAGTGGACAGGATAACCAAGAGACCCAGTACTTC. Translation: CASGQDNQETQYF.

The rearrangement uses TRBV6-6 and TRBJ2-1; the match to TRBD2 covers 12 bases. CDR3 length: 16 amino acids. V was clipped by 6 bases and J by 9 bases; unmatched bases: 12. Germline CDR1 and CDR2: MNHNY and SVGAGI (reference sequence). The CDR3: CASSLTRLAGDGEQFF. Here the CDR3 DNA reads TGTGCCAGCAGCCTTACCCGACTAGCGGGAGACGGTGAGCAGTTCTTC.

V usage is TRBV4-1 and J usage is TRBJ2-1, with TRBD1 as a possible D gene (5 bases). This CDR3 is 19 amino acids long. V was clipped by 3 bases and J by 4 bases, with 25 bases between them. From germline, CDR1 is MGHRA and CDR2 YSYEKL. DNA for the CDR3: TGCGCCAGCAGCCACATTCCAGTAACAGGATTAGGGATATACAATGAGCAGTTCTTC. This translates into CASSHIPVTGLGIYNEQFF.

This CDR3 is CAWSVLQETQYF. CDR3 nucleotide sequence: TGTGCCTGGTCCGTACTACAAGAGACCCAGTACTTC. V gene TRBV30 combines with J gene TRBJ2-5; no clear D. Looked up from germline, CDR1 is GTSNPN and CDR2 is SVGIG (reference sequence). The CDR3 is 12 amino acids. V was cut by 5 bases and J by 2 bases, with 9 bases left in between.

V usage is TRBV7-9 and J usage is TRBJ2-1, with 10 bases aligning to TRBD2. The length of the CDR3 is 19 residues. V lost 4 bases, J lost 0 bases, and 12 bases stayed unmatched. Germline CDR1 is SEHNR and CDR2 is FQNEAQ (reference sequence). CDR3 protein: CASSSALGLAESSYNEQFF. The CDR3 DNA reads as TGTGCCAGCAGCTCGGCCCTTGGACTAGCGGAAAGCTCCTACAATGAGCAGTTCTTC.

This clone showed up just a few times. Without the conserved terminal phenylalanine or tryptophan, this CDR3 likely stems from a read error. The DNA is left out, because the CDR3 cannot be placed on it with certainty; the CDR3 is given as TCRdb lists it. The genes are TRBV3-1 (or the pseudogene TRBV3-2) and TRBJ2-7; no check of the table's D call, TRBD2, against the DNA was made. The CDR3 spans 8 residues, counting both ends. Germline CDR1 and CDR2: LGHDT and YNNKEL (reference sequence). The CDR3 sequence is CASSQIEI.

The chain carries TRBV2 and TRBJ1-6; D unclear. The germline V and J ends were trimmed by 2 bases and 9 bases, with 8 bases remaining between them. This CDR3 is built from 13 residues. The germline CDR1 and CDR2 sequences are SNHLY and FYNNEI. The CDR3 spells CASSEIRGSPLHF. The CDR3 DNA sequence: TGTGCCAGCAGTGAAATCCGGGGTTCACCCCTCCACTTT.